This T cell receptor (beta chain) was identified during a study of cytomegalovirus exposure and HLA in healthy donors (dated by TCRdb to the late 2010s). With respect to the entire study: In an earlier analysis of roughly 590 of the donors, 276 Gb of sequence data and 95 million to 130 million unique TCR beta sequences from 180 million or so T cells were reported. An early release that covered roughly 600 HLA-typed donors contained 300 to 350 gigabases of sequencing data and 85 million to 100 million unique TCR sequences. The genetic ancestry cluster associated with self-reported Caucasian donors included 81% of the roughly 360 genotyped donors. The aim of the study was to test whether cataloging public T cell receptors could identify signatures of past pathogen exposure. The study used immunosequencing to profile the T cell repertoires of several hundred subjects and linked those repertoires to cytomegalovirus serostatus. Along with the approximately 700-subject first cohort, a separate validation cohort of more than 90 different subjects was used. To predict cytomegalovirus infection status, the study brought together high-throughput TCR immunosequencing, statistical association of individual TCRs with disease status, and machine learning. A later analysis re-examined previously published TCR beta repertoires from 600 to 700 donors and added high-resolution HLA genotyping to investigate patterns of TCR occurrence. In the later analysis, no new phenotypic data were used to find candidate immune exposures; instead, reliance was placed on TCR beta sequences and their occurrence across donors. An earlier analysis of fewer than 750 of the donors used high-throughput TCR beta sequencing to judge whether each TCR beta V gene segment behaved as functional or pseudogenic. Donor age, sex, ethnicity and CMV serostatus were collected together with the repertoire data. A later genetic analysis took genome-wide SNP genotypes for about three fifths of the 666 donors and used that subset as a discovery cohort. Every repertoire in the discovery cohort had been generated on one and the same sequencing platform. HLA typing included class I and class II loci at four-digit resolution. The number of typed donors differed by locus: about 620-640 for A, B, C, DRB1 and DQB1; some 500 for DQA1; over 600 for DPA1; and some 470 for DPB1. A few DR-DQ haplotypes were treated as single units for association and clustering because of strong linkage in the cohort. Among about 400 genotyped donors of the cohort, an average of roughly 230,000 unique TCR beta nucleotide sequences was sequenced per donor, of which roughly 17% were non-productive.

The full study reports these points: Assigning TCR associations to individual alleles was difficult when HLA alleles, especially DR and DQ, strongly co-occurred. Linkage disequilibrium might explain the correlated functional status among segregating V segments, but an unknown experimental factor could not be ruled out. Across donors, most TCR sequences were observed very rarely, whereas some public TCRs were present in many individuals. CMV serostatus was the only immune exposure information available for the cohort. A cluster of highly shared sequence variants was judged likely to be a technical artifact of the sequencing pipeline. Some IMGT-functional V segments, including TRBV6-2 and TRBV6-3, could not be told apart with the 87-base-pair reads, so those segments were excluded. In both the original and validation cohorts, the classifier was reported to diagnose cytomegalovirus status with high specificity and sensitivity. In a later analysis, TCR association rates were found to vary across HLA loci, with the most associated TCRs seen for DRB1 alleles and the fewest for HLA-C alleles. A later analysis found that HLA-associated TCR beta chains were more clonally expanded and had lower generation probabilities than equally common non-associated chains. Several of the top co-occurrence clusters appeared to be linked to parvovirus B19, influenza, CMV and Epstein-Barr virus, according to a later analysis. A further reported finding was that TCR beta sequences accurately predicted the HLA-A and HLA-B alleles for most subjects in the first cohort. Roughly uniform sequencing depth across donors was assumed in presence/absence analyses, although this assumption may not hold. In vitro tests confirmed that a few of the cytomegalovirus-associated TCR beta chains recognize cytomegalovirus antigens. An association between a missense DCLRE1C variant and V-gene and J-gene trimming of TCR beta chains was found in a later genetic analysis and replicated in an independent cohort. The authors suggested that the approach could potentially be generalized to other disease states and immunological phenotypes. According to a later genetic analysis, donors in an Asian-associated ancestry cluster had fewer N-insertions in productive TCRs than the roughly 660-donor mean. According to a later analysis, most CMV-associated TCR beta chains appeared to be HLA-restricted, and the HLA associations seemed to be driven largely by CMV exposure. A later analysis associated 15,000 or so TCR beta sequences with specific HLA alleles at a false discovery rate of 0.05. Broadly in line with IMGT annotations, most TCR beta V segments showed up in productive rearrangements about 87% or about 30% of the time in an earlier analysis of about 500 of the donors. Because HLA typing was unavailable for some donors at each locus, only the typed subset was used in association tests. A total of roughly 160 TCR beta chains were listed by the study as associated with cytomegalovirus. The cohort was sequenced for TCR beta chains only, and without alpha or paired-chain data the features that could be detected were limited. Because counts were too low, seventeen rarely observed V segments, including chromosome 9 orphons, were excluded from the earlier analysis of some 590 of the donors.

The method behind the library was the immunoSEQ multiplex PCR assay. A mixture of 60 forward primers for TCR Vbeta segments and 13 reverse primers for TCR Jbeta segments was used in the multiplex PCR. Amplification of the CDR3 region of rearranged TCR beta genes was performed with a multiplex PCR assay on genomic DNA. Amplified TCR beta libraries were sequenced as 87-base-pair reads on the Illumina HiSeq System. Per the authors' processing: In a later analysis, 80 million or so unique TCR beta chains were counted across the 500 to 850 repertoires, and around 10 million of these chains were shared by at least two donors. Raw reads were error-corrected and collapsed into unique sequences with a nearest-neighbor algorithm that merged closely related sequences to remove PCR and sequencing errors. V, D and J gene segments were assigned by aligning CDR3 sequences to IMGT reference sequences. Each retained sequence needed at least a six-nucleotide match to both a V gene segment and a J gene segment. A rearrangement counted as productive if the CDR3 had no stop codons and remained in frame with V and J, and every other rearrangement counted as non-productive. CDR3 was defined according to IMGT convention as the region running from the second conserved V-encoded cysteine to the conserved J-encoded phenylalanine. The earlier analysis of 450 to 750 of the donors excluded any sequence lacking an unambiguous match to a single V gene segment. An earlier analysis of some 500 of the donors classified V segments as functional when productive rearrangements were above 56.7% and as segregating when the standard deviation between donors was above 5%. A statistical classification framework was built to diagnose cytomegalovirus status from the catalog of TCR beta chain sequences. V and J gene assignment, in a later analysis, came from comparing TCR nucleotide sequences with IMGT/GENE-DB human TR gene sequences. A later analysis assigned CDR3 sequences and most-parsimonious VDJ recombination scenarios with the TCRdist pipeline. In a later analysis, each TCR beta chain was defined by its CDR3 amino acid sequence together with its V-gene family, and reads without a unique V-gene family were excluded. As a way to deal with suspected cross-contamination and a sequencing artifact, a later analysis dropped under 600 nucleotide sequences that were highly shared and had low generation probability. In a later analysis, a clonal expansion index was calculated for each public chain from normalized within-repertoire ranks of inferred template counts. A later analysis computed generation probabilities with a VDJ recombination model fitted to out-of-frame rearrangements, and checked the results against IGoR. In a later analysis, hypergeometric tests were used to score TCR-TCR, TCR-HLA and TCR-CMV co-occurrence, with a repertoire-size bias correction applied to TCR pairs. In a later analysis, false discovery rates were estimated by permuting HLA or CMV assignments 20 times. A later analysis grouped co-occurring TCRs with DBSCAN, adding TCRdist sequence similarity when clustering within HLA-allele-positive subsets. For co-occurrence clustering, repertoires with fewer than 30,000 or more than 120,000 public chains were excluded, along with roughly 5 repertoires with anomalous nucleotide sharing. The source is immuneACCESS, and TCRdb retained only in-frame sequences with V and J called. Part of the clones is not carried over; for the studies checked, unresolved V genes explain less than half of this, and the remainder is unexplained. That table furnishes V, J and clone size, whereas the DNA furnished D and trimming. This sample's records show roughly 120,000 clones. Around 2.9% of the sample rests with the top ten.

The cohort comprised hundreds of healthy bone marrow donors. At the time of sampling, all cohort members were nominally healthy, though unrecorded immune exposures were likely present. The donor was CMV seronegative and belonged to the group of roughly 330 seronegative cohort members. Each donor provided a peripheral blood sample, and peripheral blood mononuclear cells were used for TCR beta sequencing. The Qiagen DNeasy Blood Extraction Kit was used to extract genomic DNA from the blood cell samples. In regard to this clone: What antigen it recognizes has not been identified.

Taken from the germline V gene (reference sequence), the CDR1 and CDR2 loops are MNHEY and SMNVEV. V lost 6 bases and J lost 1 base, and the count of bases not matched to a germline gene is 7. The cysteine opens and the phenylalanine closes a CDR3 of 18 amino acids. Only the CDR3 region is kept as DNA, spanning 54 bases read in frame from base 1. Sequencing used PBMCs. The clonotype was recovered from a man aged 30 to 45 in good health and CMV-seronegative. The chain is assembled from TRBV27 and TRBJ2-1; 15 nucleotides in the junction match TRBD2. The DNA reads as follows: TGTGCCAGCAGCGGACTAGCGGGAGGGGTTTCTTCCTACAATGAGCAGTTCTTC. Its protein product is CASSGLAGGVSSYNEQFF.